The 11 T cell receptor beta chains below were found in one sample sequenced in a study of cytomegalovirus exposure and HLA in healthy donors. PCR was performed using 60 Vbeta and 13 Jbeta primers. Libraries were prepared by immunoSEQ multiplex PCR; TCRdb keeps only in-frame clonotypes and omits some of them. Among about 130,000 clones listed, more than 75% were seen once. Material: PBMCs. These receptors all stem from a man aged 30 to 39 in good health and CMV-seronegative.

The chain has TRBV9 and TRBJ1-1; 8 nucleotides align to TRBD1. This CDR3 is 14 amino acids long. Per germline, CDR1 SGDLS and CDR2 YYNGEE. V was pared by 6 bases and J by 3 bases, with 7 bases of the junction left unmatched. The CDR3 DNA reads TGTGCCAGCAACAGGGGGAGGGGGGACACTGAAGCTTTCTTT. The encoded protein is CASNRGRGDTEAFF.

V is TRBV5-6 and J is TRBJ1-1; D unclear. This CDR3 spans 13 amino acids. With 4 bases removed from V and 5 bases from J, the gap between germline ends came to 12 bases. Germline loops: CDR1 SGHDT, CDR2 YYEEEE. CDR3 in DNA: TGTGCCAGCAGCCAAACCGACATGACTGAAGCTTTCTTT. Translating it yields CASSQTDMTEAFF.

Comments on this clone: Distinct nucleotide sequences in the sample also encode this CDR3. This chain connects TRBV30 to TRBJ2-1; 10 bases are a match to TRBD2. Per germline, CDR1 GTSNPN and CDR2 SVGIG (reference sequence). The V segment lost 7 bases and the J segment 4 bases; nucleotides outside the gene matches: 1. This CDR3 region has 12 residues. The DNA of the CDR3 is TGTGCCTCGACTAGCGGGTACAATGAGCAGTTCTTC. As protein: CASTSGYNEQFF. Based on the CDR3 plus reference TRBV30 and TRBJ2-1, the full variable domain is SQTIHQWPATLVQPVGSPLSLECTVEGTSNPNLYWYRQAAGRGLQLLFYSVGIGQISSEVPQNLSASRPQDRQFILSSKKLLLSDSGFYLCASTSGYNEQFFGPGTRLTVL.

The rearrangement links TRBV7-2 to TRBJ2-5, with 8 bases that match TRBD2. The CDR3 length is 15 residues. Germline V lookup: CDR1 SGHTA, CDR2 FQGNSA. J was trimmed by 5 bases and V by 3 bases; bases with no gene match: 8. CDR3 in amino acids: CASSFVSGSGETQYF. Here the CDR3 DNA reads TGTGCCAGCAGCTTTGTAAGCGGGAGTGGGGAGACCCAGTACTTC.

The gene calls are TRBV10-3 and TRBJ2-7; TRBD2 aligns across 7 bases. Germline CDR1 ENHRY, CDR2 SYGVKD. With 4 bases clipped from V and 1 base from J, the junction kept 16 bases outside the gene matches. CDR3 length equals 18 residues. The chain's CDR3 is CAISAGGLWGSGSYEQYF. CDR3 bases: TGTGCCATCAGTGCCGGGGGGTTATGGGGTAGCGGATCCTACGAGCAGTACTTC.

This chain joins TRBV19 and TRBJ2-5, with 7 nucleotides matching TRBD2. Germline-derived CDR1 and CDR2 are LNHDA and SQIVND (reference sequence). After removal of 3 bases from V and 4 bases from J, the junction contained 2 bases not matched to a gene. This CDR3 contains 13 residues. CDR3 in DNA: TGTGCCAGTAGTATTCCGGGGGGAGAGACCCAGTACTTC. It is translated as CASSIPGGETQYF.

This clone was recorded only once. The gene calls are TRBV6-5 and TRBJ2-1; 7 bases fit TRBD2. The V gene's germline CDR1 is MNHEY and CDR2 SVGAGI. V shed 6 bases and J 7 bases; nucleotides not matched to a gene: 9. This CDR3 contains 14 residues. As DNA, the CDR3 is TGTGCCAGCAGCCGTATTCCGGGGGGAAATGAGCAGTTCTTC. Encoded protein: CASSRIPGGNEQFF.

The chain employs TRBV28 and TRBJ1-3, with 7 bases matching TRBD1. The CDR3 consists of 13 residues. The ends lost 7 bases at V and 0 bases at J; junction bases unmatched: 0. Germline values: CDR1 MDHEN, CDR2 SYDVKM. In nucleotides, the CDR3 is TGTGCCAGCAACAGGGGCTCTGGAAACACCATATATTTT. Translated: CASNRGSGNTIYF.

The CDR3 bases are TGTGCCAGCAGCTTATGGCTAGCGGGAGGGTCGGTTAATGAGCAGTTCTTC. This encodes CASSLWLAGGSVNEQFF. This chain links TRBV7-2 with TRBJ2-1; 12 nucleotides align to TRBD2. Germline V CDR1 and CDR2: SGHTA, FQGNSA. J gave up 7 bases and V 2 bases, and 9 bases lay outside the gene matches. This CDR3 comprises 17 residues.

The chain couples TRBV10-1 to TRBJ2-1, with no clear D. CDR3 size: 18 residues. V lost 1 base, J lost 1 base, and 17 bases lay in between. Germline values: CDR1 WNHNN, CDR2 SYGVQD (reference sequence). CDR3 protein: CASSEYPKLSGSYNEQFF. The CDR3 bases are TGCGCCAGCAGTGAGTATCCCAAGTTATCCGGGTCCTACAATGAGCAGTTCTTC.

V gene TRBV6-1 combines with J gene TRBJ2-1; 7 nucleotides agree with TRBD1. CDR3 size: 14 residues. The ends lost 4 bases at V and 4 bases at J; junction bases unmatched: 4. Germline V lookup: CDR1 MNHNS, CDR2 SASEGT. DNA of the CDR3: TGTGCCAGCAGTGCCGGGACAGCTTACAATGAGCAGTTCTTC. This sequence encodes CASSAGTAYNEQFF.